A selection of T cell receptor beta chains follows, all from one sample in a study of blood T cell repertoires in COVID-19. Using immunoSEQ multiplex PCR, the repertoire was profiled, and TCRdb retains in-frame clones only, with some absent. The table records 110,000 to 150,000 clones, approximately 86% of them present only once. The sequenced material came from peripheral blood. The receptors derive from a human donor in a cohort sampled during active COVID-19. Both conserved end residues are part of each CDR3. Size values are once, few and many counts, or a class for expanded clones, and some rows have none.

CDR3aa	v_gene	abundance
CASSQDPGRPYNEQFF	TRBV4-2	.
CASSLGAEQFF	TRBV5-1	.
CASMERKTGETQYF	TRBV10-2	.
CASRDDFRTGICQPQHF	TRBV27	.
CSVAGTNTETQYF	TRBV29-1	once
CASREGPGRGAQYF	TRBV2	.
CASGPTGLRDQPQHF	TRBV12-5	.
CASSFAGPDEQYF	TRBV12-3/TRBV12-4	.
CASSLVTGTSNQPQHF	TRBV7-8	.
CASSQLAGANNEQFF	TRBV18	.
CAWTGSSGGNTEAFF	TRBV30	.
CASSLVPGQTFEGQYF	TRBV5-1	.
CASMGAPGRDNYGYTF	TRBV5-4	once
CASSLGTGGRDEQFF	TRBV5-1	.
CASSYKKGQGGTGELFF	TRBV11-2	.
CASSPRTSGRALTDTQYF	TRBV28	.
CASTPGQEGYGYTF	TRBV5-1	few
CASSSTSGGGDTQYF	TRBV28	.
CASSSDIRGGTLGSGELFF	TRBV11-2	.
CASSEGRLAGNPYEQYF	TRBV10-1	.
CASRGNTGGHEQYF	TRBV2	few
CATSDFGYGYTF	TRBV24-1	.
CASRTEGSQTQYF	TRBV2	.